Shown below are 8 T cell receptor beta chains from a single sample sequenced in a study of blood T cell repertoires in COVID-19. Sequencing was performed with immunoSEQ multiplex PCR; in TCRdb, only in-frame clones are kept and a portion is missing. The table includes tens of thousands of clones, roughly 90% detected once. The specimen was peripheral blood. All receptors come from a man aged 55-75 years with active COVID-19.

The genes are TRBV2 and TRBJ1-2, with 9 nucleotides matching TRBD1. Germline-derived CDR1 and CDR2 are SNHLY and FYNNEI. This CDR3 region has 13 residues. Unmatched junction bases numbered 2, after V lost 8 bases and J lost 1 base. The DNA of the CDR3 is TGTGCCAGCGGGACAGGGATTAACTATGGCTACACCTTC. Amino acids: CASGTGINYGYTF.

The CDR3 spells CASRPGVGTEAFF. In DNA, the CDR3 is TGTGCCAGCAGACCAGGGGTGGGCACTGAAGCTTTCTTT. The V and J genes are TRBV11-2 and TRBJ1-1, with D possibly matching TRBD1 (6 bases). V was trimmed by 6 bases and J by 4 bases, leaving 12 bases between them. CDR1 is SGHAT, CDR2 FQNNGV, per germline. This CDR3 has 13 amino acids.

The chain combines TRBV29-1 with TRBJ2-5; 7 bases are shared with TRBD2. Trimming removed 3 bases from V and 4 bases from J; junction bases left unmatched: 8. From germline, CDR1 is SQVTM and CDR2 ANQGSEA. The CDR3 runs 14 residues. The CDR3, as DNA: TGCAGCGTTGATGGGAGGGGCCTCGGAGAGACCCAGTACTTC. Amino acid sequence: CSVDGRGLGETQYF.

This clone has a single count. The rearrangement joins TRBV28 to TRBJ1-2; no definite D call. The CDR3 consists of 13 residues. Germline V gives CDR1 MDHEN, CDR2 SYDVKM. V lost 2 bases, J lost 4 bases, and 8 bases lay in between. The CDR3 region has the DNA TGTGCCAGCAGTTTACAGAGGTTCTATGGCTACACCTTC. This sequence encodes CASSLQRFYGYTF.

V and J are TRBV7-9 and TRBJ2-7; a weak D match, TRBD1 (5 bases). V was clipped by 5 bases and J by 2 bases, with 10 bases between them. Germline loops: CDR1 SEHNR, CDR2 FQNEAQ (reference sequence). CDR3 size: 13 residues. The CDR3 DNA sequence: TGTGCCAGCAGCCCTGACAGTCCCTACGAGCAGTACTTC. This sequence encodes CASSPDSPYEQYF.

This clone has a handful of counts. The J gene is TRBJ1-5, the V gene TRBV6-5; D is undetermined. The CDR3 has 13 residues. Germline assignment: CDR1 MNHEY and CDR2 SVGAGI. V lost 4 bases and J 2 bases, leaving 6 bases between the germline ends. DNA of the CDR3: TGTGCCAGCAGTTCGGGAGGCAATCAGCCCCAGCATTTT. Translating it yields CASSSGGNQPQHF.

V is TRBV2 and J is TRBJ2-1, with 11 positions matching TRBD2. Looked up from germline, CDR1 is SNHLY and CDR2 is FYNNEI. CDR3 length: 16 residues. V was pared by 6 bases and J by 1 base, with 5 bases of the junction left unmatched. The CDR3 sequence: CASSALAGGSYNEQFF. The CDR3 DNA reads as TGTGCCAGCAGCGCCCTAGCGGGGGGATCCTACAATGAGCAGTTCTTC.

This clone occurred once. J is TRBJ1-2 and V is TRBV6-1, with TRBD1 identical over 7 bases. Germline lookup yields CDR1 MNHNS and CDR2 SASEGT. CDR3 length equals 15 residues. V gave up 0 bases and J gave up 2 bases; unmatched junction bases: 3. The CDR3 bases are TGTGCCAGCAGTGAAGCACCGGGACAGAACTATGGCTACACCTTC. It specifies CASSEAPGQNYGYTF.